The clone carrying this T cell receptor (beta chain) was observed a handful of times. Its antigen is not identified. CDR1 is SGDLS and CDR2 is YYNGEE in the germline V gene. The CDR3 loop spans 17 amino acids. The ends were cut back, 0 bases at V and 0 bases at J, with 13 bases in the middle. The data belong to a study of cytotoxic CD8 clonotypes in ibrutinib-treated CLL. Study information: Of the patients, about a dozen were relapsed/refractory, approximately 15 treatment-naive and 17 IGHV unmutated. The sample average was 255,043 productive templates and 85,000 to 100,000 productive rearrangements. Whole-study results and caveats: Age-matched healthy donor levels were exceeded by baseline clonality, which tracked circulating CD8+ T-cell counts.

Sequencing was performed with immunoSEQ multiplex PCR; in TCRdb, only in-frame clones are kept and a portion is missing. The sample holds fewer than 90,000 clones, roughly two thirds seen once. The chain combines TRBV9 with TRBJ1-3; the D is unclear. The sequences come from PBMCs, collected after 12 months of ibrutinib treatment. The origin of this receptor is a human donor with chronic lymphocytic leukemia. The CDR3 DNA reads as TGTGCCAGCAGCGTAGGCGTCAGGCCTAGCTCTGGAAACACCATATATTTT. This gives the protein CASSVGVRPSSGNTIYF.